A selection of T cell receptor beta chains follows, all from one sample in a study of blood T cell repertoires in COVID-19. Data came from immunoSEQ multiplex PCR; TCRdb stores just in-frame clones and leaves some out. The data show roughly 250,000 clones, with roughly 80% seen just once and about 4.2% held by the top ten. The sample comprised peripheral blood. Receptors originate from a man between 50 and 59 years old with active or convalescent COVID-19. Both conserved end residues are part of each CDR3. The order of the fields is CDR3 protein, CDR3 DNA, J gene, V gene, D gene, clone size. A D gene is named only where the DNA matches it firmly. Clone size appears in some rows only: once, few, many, or a class for an expanded clone.

CDR3aa: CAISEGHGSGGYTF; CDR3nt: TGTGCCATCAGTGAGGGACACGGTAGTGGTGGCTACACCTTC; j_gene: TRBJ1-2; v_gene: TRBV10-3; d_gene: -; abundance: -
CDR3aa: CASSARWRGQQEAQYF; CDR3nt: TGTGCCAGCAGCGCCCGTTGGAGGGGGCAGCAAGAGGCCCAGTACTTC; j_gene: TRBJ2-5; v_gene: TRBV27; d_gene: -; abundance: -
CDR3aa: CASSQPTLPRVNTEAFF; CDR3nt: TGCGCCAGCAGCCAGCCAACCCTCCCCAGGGTCAACACTGAAGCTTTCTTT; j_gene: TRBJ1-1; v_gene: TRBV4-1; d_gene: -; abundance: -
CDR3aa: CASSLGTGPTMGYTF; CDR3nt: TGTGCCAGCAGCTTAGGTACAGGTCCCACTATGGGGTACACCTTC; j_gene: TRBJ1-2; v_gene: TRBV7-2; d_gene: -; abundance: few
CDR3aa: CASSQVPGQGSGANVLTF; CDR3nt: TGCGCCAGCAGCCAGGTCCCGGGACAGGGGTCTGGGGCCAACGTCCTGACTTTC; j_gene: TRBJ2-6; v_gene: TRBV4-1; d_gene: TRBD1; abundance: -
CDR3aa: CASTPRGGGGYEQFF; CDR3nt: TGTGCCAGTACCCCAAGGGGCGGGGGGGGTTATGAGCAGTTCTTC; j_gene: TRBJ2-1; v_gene: TRBV19; d_gene: TRBD2; abundance: -
CDR3aa: CASSPQTGVHNEQFF; CDR3nt: TGTGCCAGCAGCCCCCAGACAGGGGTCCACAATGAGCAGTTCTTC; j_gene: TRBJ2-1; v_gene: TRBV5-4; d_gene: TRBD1; abundance: -
CDR3aa: CASSFFGHSGNTIYF; CDR3nt: TGTGCCAGCAGCTTCTTCGGACACTCTGGAAACACCATATATTTT; j_gene: TRBJ1-3; v_gene: TRBV12-1; d_gene: -; abundance: -
CDR3aa: CASSYSRLSSYNEQFF; CDR3nt: TGTGCCAGCAGTTACTCCAGGTTGAGCTCCTACAATGAGCAGTTCTTC; j_gene: TRBJ2-1; v_gene: TRBV6-2/TRBV6-3; d_gene: -; abundance: few
CDR3aa: CASSLLAGGHEQYF; CDR3nt: TGTGCCAGCAGCTTACTAGCGGGGGGGCACGAGCAGTACTTC; j_gene: TRBJ2-7; v_gene: TRBV11-2; d_gene: TRBD2; abundance: few
CDR3aa: CASSQFEGTGLAEGNF; CDR3nt: TGCGCCAGCAGTCAATTCGAGGGGACAGGGCTCGCAGAAGGCAACTTC; j_gene: TRBJ2-7; v_gene: TRBV23-1; d_gene: TRBD1; abundance: once
CDR3aa: CASSESGGNTGELFF; CDR3nt: TGTGCCAGCAGTGAGAGCGGGGGCAACACCGGGGAGCTGTTTTTT; j_gene: TRBJ2-2; v_gene: TRBV2; d_gene: TRBD2; abundance: -
CDR3aa: CASSKAQGAYPSSYNSPLHF; CDR3nt: TGTGCCAGCAGCAAAGCGCAAGGGGCTTATCCCAGCTCCTATAATTCACCCCTCCACTTT; j_gene: TRBJ1-6; v_gene: TRBV21-1; d_gene: -; abundance: once
CDR3aa: CASSEWSLGRTTYEQYF; CDR3nt: TGTGCCAGCAGTGAATGGAGCCTGGGCAGGACTACCTACGAGCAGTACTTC; j_gene: TRBJ2-7; v_gene: TRBV6-1; d_gene: -; abundance: -
CDR3aa: CASSGQQNSNQPQHF; CDR3nt: TGTGCCAGCAGTGGACAGCAGAATAGCAATCAGCCCCAGCATTTT; j_gene: TRBJ1-5; v_gene: TRBV2; d_gene: -; abundance: -
CDR3aa: CSVDDRGGTEAFF; CDR3nt: TGCAGCGTTGATGACAGGGGCGGCACTGAAGCTTTCTTT; j_gene: TRBJ1-1; v_gene: TRBV29-1; d_gene: TRBD1; abundance: -
CDR3aa: CASSLDYLNNEQFF; CDR3nt: TGTGCCAGCAGCTTGGACTATCTTAACAATGAGCAGTTCTTC; j_gene: TRBJ2-1; v_gene: TRBV11-2; d_gene: -; abundance: -
CDR3aa: CSASDRGKSSYNEQFF; CDR3nt: TGCAGTGCTAGTGACAGGGGGAAAAGCTCCTACAATGAGCAGTTCTTC; j_gene: TRBJ2-1; v_gene: TRBV20-1; d_gene: TRBD1; abundance: -
CDR3aa: CASSHQRDGNYGYTF; CDR3nt: TGTGCCAGCAGTCATCAGCGGGACGGGAACTATGGCTACACCTTC; j_gene: TRBJ1-2; v_gene: TRBV27; d_gene: -; abundance: -
CDR3aa: CASSLGRDYGYTF; CDR3nt: TGTGCCAGCAGCTTAGGTCGGGACTATGGCTACACCTTC; j_gene: TRBJ1-2; v_gene: TRBV7-2; d_gene: -; abundance: -
CDR3aa: CASSVNNRGDGYTF; CDR3nt: TGTGCCAGCAGCGTAAATAATCGGGGAGATGGCTACACCTTC; j_gene: TRBJ1-2; v_gene: TRBV9; d_gene: -; abundance: -
CDR3aa: CASSPGLSASTDTQYF; CDR3nt: TGTGCCAGCAGCCCCGGACTGAGCGCTAGCACAGATACGCAGTATTTT; j_gene: TRBJ2-3; v_gene: TRBV9; d_gene: -; abundance: -
CDR3aa: CASSEAGLQGAYEQYF; CDR3nt: TGTGCCAGCAGTGAAGCCGGGTTGCAGGGGGCCTACGAGCAGTACTTC; j_gene: TRBJ2-7; v_gene: TRBV6-1; d_gene: TRBD1; abundance: once
CDR3aa: CATGGVLGLNSPLHF; CDR3nt: TGTGCCACGGGGGGGGTGCTAGGGTTGAATTCACCCCTCCACTTT; j_gene: TRBJ1-6; v_gene: TRBV6-5; d_gene: -; abundance: -
CDR3aa: CATSGSGNTIYF; CDR3nt: TGTGCCACCTCGGGATCTGGAAACACCATATATTTT; j_gene: TRBJ1-3; v_gene: TRBV28; d_gene: -; abundance: once
CDR3aa: CASSHPPAEGTDTQYF; CDR3nt: TGCGCCAGCAGCCACCCTCCAGCGGAAGGCACAGATACGCAGTATTTT; j_gene: TRBJ2-3; v_gene: TRBV4-1; d_gene: -; abundance: -
CDR3aa: CASSALEAHTIYF; CDR3nt: TGTGCCAGCAGCGCTCTTGAGGCGCACACCATATATTTT; j_gene: TRBJ1-3; v_gene: TRBV9; d_gene: -; abundance: -
CDR3aa: CASSKGGASGNTIYF; CDR3nt: TGTGCCAGCAGCAAAGGGGGGGCTTCGGGAAACACCATATATTTT; j_gene: TRBJ1-3; v_gene: TRBV27; d_gene: -; abundance: few